This T cell receptor (beta chain) came from a study of Graves' ophthalmopathy and Graves' hyperthyroidism. General study results and limits: Also, most clonotypes expanded in the thyroid above 0.001 frequency appeared in blood. Ophthalmopathy could be told apart from stable hyperthyroidism by a 13-signature model (about 89% sensitivity, around 81% specificity).

The evidence that diagnosis relied on was clinical symptoms, serum thyroxine, TRAb, thyroid ultrasound and orbital computed tomography. The authors amplified TCR beta CDR3 regions, and they did so from RNA transcripts for repertoire sequencing. The authors performed first-round RT-PCR with HTBI primers and then a second-round multiplex PCR. TCRdb reanalysed the multiplex PCR reads using MiXCR and keeps one entry per CDR3 protein. The sample contains under 400,000 distinct CDR3 sequences, roughly 15% of which appear only once. This clonotype has at least ten counts. The antigen is unknown. The CDR3 sequence is 15 residues long. V was pared by 4 bases and J by 1 base, with 4 bases of the junction left unmatched. Germline loops: CDR1 LNHNV, CDR2 YYDKDF (reference sequence).

The chain has TRBV15 and TRBJ2-7, with 10 bases fitting TRBD1. This TCR was recovered from an adult man with Graves' ophthalmopathy. The source material was peripheral blood. The CDR3 sequence is CATSMGQGISYEQYF. The CDR3, as DNA: TGTGCCACCAGCATGGGACAGGGGATATCCTACGAGCAGTACTTC.